The sequence of this TCR beta chain was determined in a study of T cell repertoires in cytomegalovirus infection. For the study at large: HLA-B-restricted CMV epitopes that are well studied were used alongside recently identified HLA-C-restricted ones. An indication of both CMV infection and matching HLA type came from public TCR beta signatures.

The study, taken as a whole, reports: Adding up the frequency of public TCR beta families identified people who carried CMV plus the relevant HLA. Within the response measured ex vivo, HLA-C-restricted CMV-specific TCR beta clonotypes were dominant.

This clonotype was counted many times. What it binds is unknown. MiXCR, run by TCRdb on the reads, gives a single entry per CDR3 protein. The profile shows around 100,000 distinct CDR3 sequences, roughly 31% of them singletons. This receptor was obtained from a human donor in good health (CMV status not recorded). Some clones in this sample may be carry-over from other donors' samples. Sequencing was performed on CD8+ T cells from cultured PBMCs, taken from culture after CMV antigen stimulation.

The CDR3 spells CASSSDQTSGRAFF. CDR3 in DNA: TGTGCCAGCAGCTCCGACCAGACTAGCGGGAGGGCGTTCTTC. V gene TRBV7-2 combines with J gene TRBJ2-1; 14 bases fit TRBD2. Unmatched junction bases numbered 8, after V lost 4 bases and J lost 15 bases. Germline V gene lookup returns CDR1 SGHTA and CDR2 FQGNSA. The CDR3 contains 14 residues.